The 15 T cell receptor beta chains reported below all come from one sample, sequenced in a study of T cell changes during pregnancy in multiple sclerosis. Sequenced by immunoSEQ multiplex PCR; TCRdb stores in-frame clones only, minus some. The profile shows roughly 61,000 clones, 90% of them singletons. The sample was peripheral blood, taken in the first trimester of pregnancy. These receptors came from a female donor in good health, enrolled as a control in a pregnancy study.

CDR3 sequence reads: CASSLGTGETQYF. The CDR3 DNA sequence: TGTGCCAGCAGCTTGGGGACAGGGGAGACCCAGTACTTC. The chain is built from TRBV7-3 and TRBJ2-5, with 9 bases that match TRBD1. Losses at the gene ends were 3 bases for V and 5 bases for J; bases not matched to a gene: 1. Per germline, CDR1 SGHTA and CDR2 FQGTGA. This CDR3 spans 13 amino acids.

The rearrangement links TRBV4-2 to TRBJ2-7; the D gene is possibly TRBD1 (5 bases). The CDR3 runs 13 residues. Trimming removed 0 bases from V and 4 bases from J, with 7 bases in between. Germline values: CDR1 LGHNA, CDR2 YNFKEQ. CDR3 in DNA: TGTGCCAGCAGCCAAGATGGGGCATACGAGCAGTACTTC. It is translated as CASSQDGAYEQYF.

This rearrangement joins TRBV27 to TRBJ1-5; D not certain. V was pared by 0 bases and J by 0 bases, with 6 bases between. The germline V gene has CDR1 MNHEY and CDR2 SMNVEV (reference sequence). This CDR3 is 15 amino acids long. For the CDR3, the DNA is TGTGCCAGCAGTTTATCGAGGCATAGCAATCAGCCCCAGCATTTT. It is translated as CASSLSRHSNQPQHF.

J is TRBJ2-1 and V is TRBV6-1; 9 bases agree with TRBD2. The germline CDR1 and CDR2 sequences are MNHNS and SASEGT. CDR3 size: 16 residues. V dropped 2 bases and J dropped 2; count of bases not matched to a gene: 4. The CDR3 coding sequence is TGTGCCAGCAGTGAATTAGCGGGAGCCACCTACAATGAGCAGTTCTTC. Its translation is CASSELAGATYNEQFF.

This clone has only one observation. The chain carries TRBV15 and TRBJ1-2; a weak D match, TRBD1 (6 bases). The germline V gene has CDR1 LNHNV and CDR2 YYDKDF (reference sequence). This CDR3 spans 14 amino acids. Trimming cost V 1 base and J 7 bases, with 13 bases left between them. As DNA, the CDR3 is TGTGCCACCAGCAGAGGGACAGAACGTCTTGGCTACACCTTC. It codes for CATSRGTERLGYTF.

The chain has TRBV7-2 and TRBJ2-5; TRBD2 is a possible D gene (5 bases). The CDR3 is made up of 13 amino acids. Germline assignment: CDR1 SGHTA and CDR2 FQGNSA. With 7 bases removed from V and 7 bases from J, the gap between germline ends came to 16 bases. CDR3 sequence (DNA): TGTGCCAGCATGCTCCGGGTCGAGGGGACCCAGTACTTC. The encoded protein is CASMLRVEGTQYF.

This clone was observed once. The V gene is TRBV11-2, the J gene TRBJ2-3; perhaps TRBD2 as D (5 bases). The CDR3 loop spans 14 amino acids. Trimming cost V 5 bases and J 2 bases, with 11 bases left between them. Per the germline V gene, CDR1 is SGHAT and CDR2 is FQNNGV. The CDR3 reads CASSPQRSTDTQYF. For the CDR3, the DNA is TGTGCCAGCAGCCCTCAGCGGTCCACAGATACGCAGTATTTT.

Details on this clone: Sequence at one end of the junction differs from germline and may be a read error. This sequence joins TRBV28 and TRBJ2-7; D not certain. The CDR3 is 13 residues long. Germline-derived CDR1 and CDR2 are MDHEN and SYDVKM. The CDR3 nucleotides are TGTGCCAGCAGTTTAATGTCGGGTGCAGCAGAACACTTC. It specifies CASSLMSGAAEHF.

This chain connects TRBV10-3 to TRBJ1-4, with unresolved D. Germline assignment: CDR1 ENHRY and CDR2 SYGVKD. The ends were cut back, 3 bases at V and 5 bases at J, with 13 bases in the middle. The length of the CDR3 is 15 residues. CDR3 residues: CAISDGPGENEKLFF. The CDR3 DNA reads TGTGCCATCAGTGATGGTCCCGGGGAAAATGAAAAACTGTTTTTT.

J is TRBJ2-7 and V is TRBV4-1; 8 bases fit TRBD1. The J segment lost 0 bases and the V segment lost 1 base, leaving 11 bases of the junction unmatched. This CDR3 is built from 18 residues. Germline assignment: CDR1 MGHRA and CDR2 YSYEKL. CDR3 nucleotide sequence: TGCGCCAGCAGCCAAGTGGGGGGTCGGACAGGGCTCTCCTACGAGCAGTACTTC. This encodes CASSQVGGRTGLSYEQYF.

The J gene is TRBJ2-1, the V gene TRBV7-3, with TRBD2 matching over 12 bases. There are 16 residues in the CDR3. V was pared by 2 bases and J by 6 bases, with 5 bases of the junction left unmatched. Germline lookup yields CDR1 SGHTA and CDR2 FQGTGA. The CDR3 DNA sequence: TGTGCCAGCAGCTTATACCTAGCGGGGGGGCGCAATGAGCAGTTCTTC. This codes for CASSLYLAGGRNEQFF.

The chain carries TRBV7-2 and TRBJ1-1; possible D gene TRBD1, 6 bases. CDR1 SGHTA and CDR2 FQGNSA come from the germline V gene. This CDR3 spans 14 amino acids. The V end lost 5 bases, the J end lost 3 bases, and 13 bases lay between the germline ends. The CDR3 bases are TGTGCCAGCAGCCCCTGGGGGGGCGACACTGAAGCTTTCTTT. Its protein product is CASSPWGGDTEAFF.

There are a few counts of this clone. This chain connects TRBV10-3 to TRBJ1-4, with D uncertain. The CDR3 is 14 residues long. Germline assignment: CDR1 ENHRY and CDR2 SYGVKD. V was shortened by 3 bases and J by 6 bases, with 11 bases between the two germline ends. The CDR3 bases are TGTGCCATCAGTGATGGGCGAGGGTATGAAAAACTGTTTTTT. Amino acid sequence: CAISDGRGYEKLFF.

The rearrangement uses TRBV7-9 and TRBJ1-1; no clear D gene. V was cut by 1 base and J by 0 bases, with 9 bases left in between. This CDR3 contains 15 residues. The germline CDR1 and CDR2 sequences are SEHNR and FQNEAQ (reference sequence). The CDR3 DNA reads as TGTGCCAGCAGCTTAGACGGGGAATTGAACACTGAAGCTTTCTTT. Its protein product is CASSLDGELNTEAFF.

The chain is built from TRBV2 and TRBJ2-2; possibly TRBD1 for D (5 bases). V was shortened by 6 bases and J by 4 bases, with 21 bases between the two germline ends. The CDR3 sequence is 17 residues long. Germline V gene sequence: CDR1 SNHLY, CDR2 FYNNEI. The CDR3 protein is CASSVMLGQGSTGELFF. CDR3 DNA: TGTGCCAGCAGCGTCATGCTGGGGCAGGGCTCCACCGGGGAGCTGTTTTTT.